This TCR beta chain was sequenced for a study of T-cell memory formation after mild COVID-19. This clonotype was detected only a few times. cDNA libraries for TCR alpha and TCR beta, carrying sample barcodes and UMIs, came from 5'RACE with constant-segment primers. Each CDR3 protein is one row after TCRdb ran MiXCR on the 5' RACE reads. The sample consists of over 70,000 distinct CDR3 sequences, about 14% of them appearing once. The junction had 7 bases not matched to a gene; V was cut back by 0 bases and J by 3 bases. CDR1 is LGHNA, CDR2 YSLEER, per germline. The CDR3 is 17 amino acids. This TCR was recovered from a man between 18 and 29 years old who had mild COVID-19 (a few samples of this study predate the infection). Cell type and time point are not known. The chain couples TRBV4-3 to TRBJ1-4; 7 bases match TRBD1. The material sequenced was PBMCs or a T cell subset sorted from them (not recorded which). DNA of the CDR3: TGCGCCAGCAGCCAAGATTCGTTCGGGACAGCTAATGAAAAACTGTTTTTT. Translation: CASSQDSFGTANEKLFF.